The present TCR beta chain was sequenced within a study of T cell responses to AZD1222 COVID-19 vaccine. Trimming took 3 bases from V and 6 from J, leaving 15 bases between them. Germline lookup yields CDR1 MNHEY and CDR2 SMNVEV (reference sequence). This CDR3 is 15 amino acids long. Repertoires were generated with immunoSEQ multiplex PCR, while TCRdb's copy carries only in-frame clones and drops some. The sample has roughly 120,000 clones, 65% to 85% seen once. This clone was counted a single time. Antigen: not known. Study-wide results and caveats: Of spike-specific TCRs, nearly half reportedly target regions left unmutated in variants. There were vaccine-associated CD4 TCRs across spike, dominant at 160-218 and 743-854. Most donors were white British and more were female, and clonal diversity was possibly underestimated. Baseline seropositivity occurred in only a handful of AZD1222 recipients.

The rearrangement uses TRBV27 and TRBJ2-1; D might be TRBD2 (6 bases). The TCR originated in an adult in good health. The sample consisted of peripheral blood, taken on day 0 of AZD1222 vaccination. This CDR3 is CASSFAGSKANEQFF. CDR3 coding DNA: TGTGCCAGCAGTTTTGCCGGGAGTAAGGCCAATGAGCAGTTCTTC.